These T cell receptor beta chains were read from a single sample in a study of blood T cell repertoires in COVID-19. Libraries were prepared by immunoSEQ multiplex PCR; TCRdb keeps only in-frame clonotypes and omits some of them. This table holds fewer than 500,000 clones, around 87% found once. Sequenced input: PBMCs or T cells enriched from blood (not recorded which). The receptor source for this set is a young man who had recovered from COVID-19. Both conserved end residues are trimmed from each CDR3. A D gene is named only where the DNA matches it firmly.

j_call	v_call	d_call	cdr3_aa
TRBJ2-2	TRBV6-2/TRBV6-3	TRBD1	ASSRIQGEVTGELF
TRBJ2-7	TRBV2	TRBD1	ASSTGTGGIEQY
TRBJ1-1	TRBV27	.	ASSLSGGMTEAF
TRBJ2-5	TRBV5-4	.	ASSGAGLETQY
TRBJ2-7	TRBV4-1	.	ASSPVRSSHEQY
TRBJ2-7	TRBV9	TRBD1	ASSVAGQGAYEQY
TRBJ2-1	TRBV7-2	TRBD2	ASSPGLGNYNEQF
TRBJ1-2	TRBV7-9	TRBD1	ASSPRTGGWGYT
TRBJ1-5	TRBV7-9	TRBD1	ASSLIGQGGVINQPQH
TRBJ2-1	TRBV5-1	TRBD1	ASTELWGDRAYNEQF
TRBJ2-7	TRBV11-2	.	ASSFGPGYEQY
TRBJ1-2	TRBV4-1	.	ASSQGGRGGNYGYT
TRBJ1-1	TRBV5-6	TRBD1	ASSLDRGTEAF
TRBJ2-1	TRBV7-2	TRBD2	ASSLYLAGYSYNEQF
TRBJ2-2	TRBV12-3/TRBV12-4	.	ASKYGSELF
TRBJ1-3	TRBV7-2	.	ASSLARGQDLKGNTIY
TRBJ1-5	TRBV5-1	.	ASPPRPPPPGRYQPQH
TRBJ1-1	TRBV18	TRBD1	ASSPMTGINTEAF
TRBJ1-4	TRBV4-3	TRBD1	ASSQDMIRQGTNEKLF
TRBJ1-2	TRBV30	.	AWSATLSNYGYT
TRBJ2-1	TRBV27	TRBD1	ASGRPGTGFNEQF
TRBJ1-4	TRBV19	TRBD1	ASSIRGQGSEKLF
TRBJ1-2	TRBV30	TRBD1	AWRGQGSDYGYT
TRBJ2-7	TRBV9	.	ASSAGDSSYEQY
TRBJ1-3	TRBV18	.	ASSPLSPRDTIY
TRBJ2-3	TRBV15	.	ATSRDIPIQADTQY
TRBJ2-1	TRBV7-9	TRBD2	ASSLAIQRGENEQF
TRBJ2-3	TRBV12-3/TRBV12-4	.	ASSFLADTQY
TRBJ2-7	TRBV11-2	TRBD1	ASSSSGTGSYEQY
TRBJ1-6	TRBV27	.	ASSLRDRNSPLH
TRBJ2-2	TRBV9	.	ASSLGKQGGFSNTGELF
TRBJ1-6	TRBV3-1/TRBV3-2	.	ASSQEWSVGNSPLH
TRBJ2-3	TRBV5-4	TRBD1	ASRLDRGLTDTQY
TRBJ2-2	TRBV6-6	TRBD2	ASDDSSGRTGELF
TRBJ1-2	TRBV5-5	TRBD1	ASSSYSDRGGGYT
TRBJ1-1	TRBV6-5	.	ASSYSGGGTEAF
TRBJ1-6	TRBV28	.	ASSRGAGNSPLH
TRBJ1-1	TRBV19	.	ASSISGGAYTEAF
TRBJ1-2	TRBV27	TRBD1	ASSSSGQEFGYT
TRBJ1-6	TRBV5-4	.	ASSLAAREGRNSPLH
TRBJ1-1	TRBV6-5	.	ASYRTKNTEAF
TRBJ1-6	TRBV2	.	ASSVDFRGNSPLH
TRBJ1-3	TRBV6-6	TRBD1	ASRRGQGVTIY
TRBJ1-1	TRBV5-6	.	ASSLRWNTEAF
TRBJ2-1	TRBV6-5	TRBD2	ASSPGLAGFEQF
TRBJ1-5	TRBV6-6	.	ASRYIGRDQPQH
TRBJ1-6	TRBV5-1	TRBD1	ASSAGGGQASGSYNSPLH
TRBJ2-7	TRBV27	.	ASSSWTEPYEQY